Each of the 24 T cell receptor beta chains below was sequenced from the same sample in a study of Ad26.COV2.S vaccination and SARS-CoV-2 variants (dated by TCRdb to 2020 to 2022). Library generation was performed with the immunoSEQ multiplex PCR assay. In TCRdb, the immuneACCESS table is reduced to in-frame sequences with V and J assigned. These tables do not hold every clone; where another copy was compared, an unresolved V gene accounts for under half, and the others remain unexplained. This sample has a few hundred thousand clones in its table, and approximately 90% of those were observed once. The ten biggest clones cover 2.9% of the sample. What this sample's treatment or condition label stands for: approximately 18 received Ad26.COV2.S at low or high dose, single or two shots; about 5 received placebo; per-sample allocation not given. Repertoires of vaccine and placebo recipients were sequenced from samples collected on day 63 after the first injection.

The source was peripheral blood, collected in a trial of Ad26.COV2.S vaccine versus placebo. Source of these receptors: a person aged 18-65 years who received the Ad26.COV2.S COVID-19 vaccine or a placebo.

This clone has just one count. The V and J genes are TRBV6-5 and TRBJ1-1; D might be TRBD1 (6 bases). Looked up from germline, CDR1 is MNHEY and CDR2 is SVGAGI. The ends were cut back, 3 bases at V and 5 bases at J, with 19 bases in the middle. This CDR3 is built from 16 residues. CDR3 nucleotide sequence: TGTGCCAGCAGTTATACAGGGTTTAGGGGGGGGACTGAAGCTTTCTTT. This sequence encodes CASSYTGFRGGTEAFF.

This clone occurred a few times. The chain has TRBV30 and TRBJ2-1; D remains unclear. The CDR3 is 11 residues long. The V end lost 5 bases, the J end lost 5 bases, and 7 bases lay between the germline ends. Per the germline V gene, CDR1 is GTSNPN and CDR2 is SVGIG (reference sequence). CDR3 loop: CAWDFHNEQFF. CDR3 coding DNA: TGTGCCTGGGACTTCCACAATGAGCAGTTCTTC. Based on the CDR3 plus reference TRBV30 and TRBJ2-1, the full variable domain is SQTIHQWPATLVQPVGSPLSLECTVEGTSNPNLYWYRQAAGRGLQLLFYSVGIGQISSEVPQNLSASRPQDRQFILSSKKLLLSDSGFYLCAWDFHNEQFFGPGTRLTVL.

This clone turned up a few times. V is TRBV2 and J is TRBJ2-7; possibly TRBD1 or TRBD2 for D (5 bases each). Germline CDR1 reads SNHLY; CDR2 reads FYNNEI. Trimming left V 4 bases short and J 4 bases short, with 17 bases between. The CDR3 spans 15 residues. CDR3 DNA: TGTGCCAGCAGTGGGGGGTCCTGGGAGAGATACGAGCAGTACGTC. It encodes CASSGGSWERYEQYV.

The chain is built from TRBV7-9 and TRBJ1-6; 7 bases line up with TRBD1. CDR1 SEHNR and CDR2 FQNEAQ come from the germline V gene (reference sequence). The junction had 7 bases not matched to a gene; V was cut back by 5 bases and J by 9 bases. The CDR3 runs 14 residues. The CDR3 DNA follows: TGTGCCAGCAGCCCTCGACAGGGAGGTTCACCCCTCCACTTT. Amino acid sequence: CASSPRQGGSPLHF.

The genes are TRBV24-1 and TRBJ1-2; 7 bases are a match to TRBD1. Germline trimming cut 4 bases from V and 6 bases from J; bases unmatched to any gene: 13. Germline CDR1 is KGHDR and CDR2 is SFDVKD. The CDR3 contains 16 residues. The CDR3 DNA is TGTGCCACCAGTGACACCGGGACAGTCGGGCGCGATGGCTACACCTTC. This translates into CATSDTGTVGRDGYTF.

The chain is built from TRBV5-8 and TRBJ2-5, with TRBD1 as a possible D gene (6 bases). CDR3 size: 15 residues. The germline V and J ends were trimmed by 1 base and 0 bases, with 10 bases remaining between them. Germline V gene lookup returns CDR1 SGHTS and CDR2 YDEGEE. The CDR3 is CASSLTGLYQETQYF. The CDR3 DNA is TGTGCCAGCAGCTTGACAGGGCTGTACCAAGAGACCCAGTACTTC. The whole variable domain, remainder taken from reference TRBV5-8 and TRBJ2-5, is EAGVTQSPTHLIKTRGQQATLRCSPISGHTSVYWYQQALGLGLQFLLWYDEGEERNRGNFPPRFSGRQFPNYSSELNVNALELEDSALYLCASSLTGLYQETQYFGPGTRLLVL.

The CDR3 DNA reads as TGTGCCAGCAGCCCGTCGGGACTAGCGGGTCCCTACGAGCAGTACTTC. This translates into CASSPSGLAGPYEQYF. The rearrangement links TRBV7-2 to TRBJ2-7; 12 nucleotides line up with TRBD2. V gave up 5 bases and J gave up 2 bases; unmatched junction bases: 7. Germline lookup yields CDR1 SGHTA and CDR2 FQGNSA. The CDR3 runs to 16 residues.

This clone has just a few counts. The chain joins TRBV6-1 to TRBJ2-5; 14 bases map to TRBD2. V shed 4 bases, J shed 4 bases, and the junction held 8 bases outside the gene matches. This CDR3 has 17 residues. The germline CDR1 and CDR2 sequences are MNHNS and SASEGT. CDR3 residues: CASSGQGLAGGGETQYF. The CDR3 DNA is TGTGCCAGCAGTGGGCAAGGACTAGCGGGAGGAGGAGAGACCCAGTACTTC.

The chain has TRBV6-5 and TRBJ1-1; D not resolved. CDR1 and CDR2 from the germline V gene are MNHEY and SVGAGI. V was clipped by 3 bases and J by 2 bases, with 7 bases between them. This CDR3 spans 13 amino acids. In DNA, the CDR3 is TGTGCCAGCAGTTATTTGCGAAACACTGAAGCTTTCTTT. It specifies CASSYLRNTEAFF.

V is TRBV4-2 and J is TRBJ2-3, with 9 bases matching TRBD2. Germline assignment: CDR1 LGHNA and CDR2 YNFKEQ. The CDR3 contains 17 residues. V was pared by 0 bases and J by 0 bases, with 4 bases of the junction left unmatched. CDR3 loop: CASSQDLTSGSTDTQYF. The CDR3 DNA follows: TGTGCCAGCAGCCAAGATCTGACTAGCGGTAGCACAGATACGCAGTATTTT.

The rearrangement links TRBV7-9 to TRBJ2-7; tentatively, D is TRBD2 (5 bases). This CDR3 comprises 13 residues. The V end lost 5 bases, the J end lost 3 bases, and 11 bases lay between the germline ends. Germline CDR1 is SEHNR and CDR2 is FQNEAQ (reference sequence). CDR3 DNA: TGTGCCAGCAGCCCCTCCGGGGTCTACGAGCAGTACGTC. Amino acids: CASSPSGVYEQYV.

V gene TRBV6-2 or TRBV6-3 combines with J gene TRBJ2-7; 10 bases fit TRBD2. The germline gives CDR1 MNHEY, CDR2 SVGEGT. V lost 5 bases, J lost 0 bases, and 10 bases stayed unmatched. The CDR3 has 17 amino acids. The CDR3 loop is CASSGNPLAGNSYEQYF. As DNA, the CDR3 is TGTGCCAGCAGTGGAAACCCACTAGCGGGAAACTCCTACGAGCAGTACTTC.

The chain is built from TRBV21-1 and TRBJ2-6; the table's D call, TRBD1, has no DNA check behind it. TRBV21-1 is a documented pseudogene. The CDR3 is made up of 20 amino acids. CDR3 protein: CASSKERVKEDSSGANVLTF. The CDR3 DNA reads as TGTGCCAGCAGCAAAGAGAGGGTAAAGGAGGACAGCTCTGGGGCCAACGTCCTGACTTTC.

CDR3 sequence: CASSLDGQGIETQYF. Written as DNA, the CDR3 is TGCGCCAGCAGCTTAGACGGACAGGGGATAGAGACCCAGTACTTC. This chain joins TRBV5-1 and TRBJ2-5; 9 bases align to TRBD1. Germline V lookup: CDR1 SGHRS, CDR2 YFSETQ. V lost 2 bases to trimming and J lost 4 bases; unmatched junction nucleotides: 6. CDR3 length: 15 residues.

J is TRBJ2-7 and V is TRBV7-2; the match to TRBD2 covers 12 bases. CDR3 length: 15 residues. J gave up 4 bases and V 5 bases, and 6 bases lay outside the gene matches. Germline CDR1 reads SGHTA; CDR2 reads FQGNSA. CDR3 nucleotide sequence: TGTGCCAGCAGCGCCGCTAGCGGGGGGGCTTACGAGCAGTACTTC. It encodes CASSAASGGAYEQYF.

This rearrangement joins TRBV21-1 to TRBJ1-1. TRBV21-1 corresponds to a pseudogene. There are 16 residues in the CDR3. CDR3 sequence: CASSPRGGIENTEAFF. The CDR3 DNA sequence: TGTGCTAGCAGTCCCAGGGGGGGAATAGAGAACACTGAAGCTTTCTTT.

The J gene is TRBJ2-1, the V gene TRBV5-4, with 11 bases aligning to TRBD1. CDR3 length: 15 amino acids. CDR1 SGHNT and CDR2 YYREEE come from the germline V gene (reference sequence). J was trimmed by 7 bases and V by 4 bases; bases with no gene match: 7. The CDR3 region has the DNA TGTGCCAGCAGCCTCCCGGACAGGGGGCAAAATGAGCAGTTCTTC. It specifies CASSLPDRGQNEQFF.

The V gene is TRBV6-6, the J gene TRBJ2-7; possibly TRBD1 for D (6 bases). The V gene's germline CDR1 is MNHNY and CDR2 SVGAGI (reference sequence). V was trimmed by 6 bases and J by 2 bases, leaving 11 bases between them. The CDR3 is 13 residues long. The CDR3 DNA sequence: TGTGCCAGCAGGGACAGACTTACCTACGAGCAGTACGTC. This translates into CASRDRLTYEQYV.

The chain has TRBV5-1 and TRBJ2-2; no clear D gene. The CDR3 loop spans 16 amino acids. The germline gives CDR1 SGHRS, CDR2 YFSETQ. The V gene lost 0 bases and the J gene lost 1 base, with 10 bases spanning the gap. Written as DNA, the CDR3 is TGCGCCAGCAGCTTGGCCACGTCAGGGAACACCGGGGAGCTGTTTTTT. Its translation: CASSLATSGNTGELFF.

The V gene is TRBV5-4, the J gene TRBJ2-5; D is perhaps TRBD1 or TRBD2 (5 bases each). The CDR3 runs 13 residues. From germline, CDR1 is SGHNT and CDR2 YYREEE (reference sequence). The germline V and J ends were trimmed by 4 bases and 2 bases, with 9 bases remaining between them. In nucleotides, the CDR3 is TGTGCCAGCAGCCGGGACGGACAAGAGACCCAGTACTTC. Residues: CASSRDGQETQYF.

The V and J genes are TRBV29-1 and TRBJ2-2, with 11 bases aligning to TRBD1. CDR3 size: 15 residues. With V trimmed by 3 bases and J by 5 bases, 5 bases remained unmatched. CDR1 is SQVTM and CDR2 is ANQGSEA in the germline V gene. In nucleotides, the CDR3 is TGCAGCGTTGACGCCGGGACAGGGGGTACCGGGGAGCTGTTTTTT. It yields the protein CSVDAGTGGTGELFF.

This clone has more than one count but fewer than ten. The chain is built from TRBV5-6 and TRBJ1-1; D is undetermined. Germline V lookup: CDR1 SGHDT, CDR2 YYEEEE. The V gene lost 1 base and the J gene lost 7 bases, with 17 bases spanning the gap. This CDR3 is built from 15 residues. DNA for the CDR3: TGTGCCAGCAGCTTGCCTTTAGGACCAACCTTTGAAGCTTTCTTT. This sequence encodes CASSLPLGPTFEAFF.

The V call is TRBV28, the J call TRBJ1-2; the D is unclear. V was pared by 6 bases and J by 3 bases, with 5 bases between. This CDR3 comprises 11 residues. Per the germline V gene, CDR1 is MDHEN and CDR2 is SYDVKM. CDR3 amino acids: CASSTDYGYTF. The CDR3 DNA reads as TGTGCCAGCAGCACGGACTATGGCTACACCTTC.

This chain links TRBV7-8 with TRBJ2-7, with D possibly called TRBD1 or TRBD2 (5 bases each). CDR3 length: 15 amino acids. The germline gives CDR1 SGHVS, CDR2 FQNEAQ. The V end was cut by 2 bases, the J end by 4 bases, with 15 bases between. The CDR3 coding sequence is TGTGCCAGCAGCTTAAAATCGGGACGTCTTTACGAGCAGTACTTC. Translated, it gives CASSLKSGRLYEQYF.